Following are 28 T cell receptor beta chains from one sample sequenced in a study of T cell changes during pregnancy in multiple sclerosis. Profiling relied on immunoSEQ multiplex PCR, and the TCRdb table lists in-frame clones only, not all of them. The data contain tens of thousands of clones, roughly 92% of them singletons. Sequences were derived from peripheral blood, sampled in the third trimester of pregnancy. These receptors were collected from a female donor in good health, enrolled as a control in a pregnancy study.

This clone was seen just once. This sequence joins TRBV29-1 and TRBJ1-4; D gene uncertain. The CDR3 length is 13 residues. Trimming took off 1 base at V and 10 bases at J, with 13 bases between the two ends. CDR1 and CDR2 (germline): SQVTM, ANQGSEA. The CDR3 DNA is TGCAGCGTTGAAGGGGTTTTTAGAGGAAAACTGTTTTTT. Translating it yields CSVEGVFRGKLFF.

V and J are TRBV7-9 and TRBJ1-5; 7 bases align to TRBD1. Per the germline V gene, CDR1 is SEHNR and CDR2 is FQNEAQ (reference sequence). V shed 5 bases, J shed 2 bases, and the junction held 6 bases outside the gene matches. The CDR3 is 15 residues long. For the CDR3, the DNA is TGTGCCAGCAGCGCGACAGGGCTGGGCAATCAGCCCCAGCATTTT. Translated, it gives CASSATGLGNQPQHF.

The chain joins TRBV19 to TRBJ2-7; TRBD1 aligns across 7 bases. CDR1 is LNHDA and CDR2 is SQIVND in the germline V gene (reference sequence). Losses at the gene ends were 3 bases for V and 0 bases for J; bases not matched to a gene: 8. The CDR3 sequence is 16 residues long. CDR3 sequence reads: CASSMARQGDSYEQYF. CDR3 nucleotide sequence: TGTGCCAGTAGTATGGCCCGACAGGGCGACTCCTACGAGCAGTACTTC.

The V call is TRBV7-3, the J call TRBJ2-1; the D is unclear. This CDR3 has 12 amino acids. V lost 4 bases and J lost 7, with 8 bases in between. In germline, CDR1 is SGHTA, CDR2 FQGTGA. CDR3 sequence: CASSSGGNEQFF. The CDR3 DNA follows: TGTGCCAGCAGCTCCGGCGGAAATGAGCAGTTCTTC.

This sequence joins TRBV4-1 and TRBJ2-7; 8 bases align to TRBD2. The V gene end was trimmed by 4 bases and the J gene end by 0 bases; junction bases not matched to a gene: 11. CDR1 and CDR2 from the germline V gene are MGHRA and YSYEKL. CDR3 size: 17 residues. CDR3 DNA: TGCGCCAGCAGCCGTCCACTCGAGCGGGGGAGCTCCTACGAGCAGTACTTC. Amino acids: CASSRPLERGSSYEQYF.

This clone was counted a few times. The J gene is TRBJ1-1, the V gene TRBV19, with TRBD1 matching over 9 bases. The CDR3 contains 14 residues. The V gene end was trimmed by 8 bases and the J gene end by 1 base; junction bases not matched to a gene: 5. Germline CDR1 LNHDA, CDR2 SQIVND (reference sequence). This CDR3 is CASDRGLGNTEAFF. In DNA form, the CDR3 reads TGTGCCAGTGACAGGGGGTTGGGGAACACTGAAGCTTTCTTT.

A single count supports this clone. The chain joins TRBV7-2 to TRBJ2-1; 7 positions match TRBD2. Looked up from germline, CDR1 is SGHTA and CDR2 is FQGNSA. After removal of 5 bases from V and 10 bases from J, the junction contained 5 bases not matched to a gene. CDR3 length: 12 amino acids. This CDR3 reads CASSRGSGEQFF. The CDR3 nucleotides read TGTGCCAGCAGCCGCGGGAGTGGAGAGCAGTTCTTC. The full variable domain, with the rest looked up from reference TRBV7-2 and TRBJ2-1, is GAGVSQSPSNKVTEKGKDVELRCDPISGHTALYWYRQSLGQGLEFLIYFQGNSAPDKSGLPSDRFSAERTGGSVSTLTIQRTQQEDSAVYLCASSRGSGEQFFGPGTRLTVL.

DNA for the CDR3: TGTGCCAGCAGCGTTCCGGGACTAGCGGAGGAAGGGCCCTACAATGAGCAGTTCTTC. It is translated as CASSVPGLAEEGPYNEQFF. The chain couples TRBV7-2 to TRBJ2-1; the match to TRBD2 covers 11 bases. In germline, CDR1 is SGHTA, CDR2 FQGNSA. The V segment lost 5 bases and the J segment 2 bases; nucleotides outside the gene matches: 14. This CDR3 has 19 residues. The full variable domain, completed using reference TRBV7-2 and TRBJ2-1, is GAGVSQSPSNKVTEKGKDVELRCDPISGHTALYWYRQSLGQGLEFLIYFQGNSAPDKSGLPSDRFSAERTGGSVSTLTIQRTQQEDSAVYLCASSVPGLAEEGPYNEQFFGPGTRLTVL.

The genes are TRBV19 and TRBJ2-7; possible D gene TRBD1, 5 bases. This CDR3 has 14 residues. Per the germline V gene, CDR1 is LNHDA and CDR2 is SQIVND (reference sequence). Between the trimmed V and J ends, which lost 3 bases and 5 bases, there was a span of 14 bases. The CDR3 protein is CASSMTVRKDEQYF. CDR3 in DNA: TGTGCCAGTAGTATGACAGTTCGGAAAGACGAGCAGTACTTC.

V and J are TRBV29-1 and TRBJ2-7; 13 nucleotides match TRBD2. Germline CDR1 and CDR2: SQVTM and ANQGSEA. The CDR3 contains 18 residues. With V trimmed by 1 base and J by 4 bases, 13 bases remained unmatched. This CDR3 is CSVEGVGLAGFSEYEQYF. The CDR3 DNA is TGCAGCGTTGAAGGGGTGGGACTAGCGGGATTCTCTGAATACGAGCAGTACTTC.

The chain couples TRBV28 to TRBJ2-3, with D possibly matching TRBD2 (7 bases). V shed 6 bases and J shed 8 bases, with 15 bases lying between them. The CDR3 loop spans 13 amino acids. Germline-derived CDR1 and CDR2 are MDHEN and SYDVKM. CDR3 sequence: CASRLGGLGTQYF. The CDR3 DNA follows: TGTGCCAGCAGGTTGGGGGGGCTGGGTACGCAGTATTTT.

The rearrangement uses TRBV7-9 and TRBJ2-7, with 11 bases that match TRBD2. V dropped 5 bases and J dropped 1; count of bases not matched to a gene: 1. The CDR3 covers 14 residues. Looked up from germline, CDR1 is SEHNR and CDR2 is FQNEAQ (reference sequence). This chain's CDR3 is CASSPSGGSYEQYF. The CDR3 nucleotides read TGTGCCAGCAGCCCTAGCGGGGGGTCCTACGAGCAGTACTTC.

CDR3 residues: CASSEGGVGNTIYF. DNA of the CDR3: TGTGCCAGCAGTGAAGGGGGAGTGGGAAACACCATATATTTT. This chain joins TRBV2 and TRBJ1-3, with D unresolved. This CDR3 is built from 14 residues. V lost 1 base and J lost 4, with 8 bases in between. CDR1 and CDR2 from the germline V gene are SNHLY and FYNNEI.

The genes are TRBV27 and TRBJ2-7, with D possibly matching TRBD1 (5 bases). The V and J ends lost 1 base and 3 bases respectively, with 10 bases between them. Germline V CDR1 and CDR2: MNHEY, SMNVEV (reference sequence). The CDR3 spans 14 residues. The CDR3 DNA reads TGTGCCAGCAGTTTATATGCCAGGGACTACGAGCAGTACTTC. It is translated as CASSLYARDYEQYF.

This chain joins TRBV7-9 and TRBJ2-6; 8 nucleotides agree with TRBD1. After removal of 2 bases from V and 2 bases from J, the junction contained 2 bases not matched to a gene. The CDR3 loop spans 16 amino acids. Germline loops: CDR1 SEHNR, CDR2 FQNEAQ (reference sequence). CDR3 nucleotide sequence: TGTGCCAGCAGCTTAAAACAGGGGGCTGGGGCCAACGTCCTGACTTTC. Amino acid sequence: CASSLKQGAGANVLTF.

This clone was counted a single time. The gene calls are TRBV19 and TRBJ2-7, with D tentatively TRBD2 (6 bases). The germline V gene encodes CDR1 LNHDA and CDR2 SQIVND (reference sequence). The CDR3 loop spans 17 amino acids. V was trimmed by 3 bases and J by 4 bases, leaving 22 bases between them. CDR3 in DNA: TGTGCCAGTAGTATTGGAACCGGGACTCCCGGAGGGTACGAGCAGTACTTC. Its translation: CASSIGTGTPGGYEQYF. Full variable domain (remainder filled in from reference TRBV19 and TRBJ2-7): DGGITQSPKYLFRKEGQNVTLSCEQNLNHDAMYWYRQDPGQGLRLIYYSQIVNDFQKGDIAEGYSVSREKKESFPLTVTSAQKNPTAFYLCASSIGTGTPGGYEQYFGPGTRLTVT.

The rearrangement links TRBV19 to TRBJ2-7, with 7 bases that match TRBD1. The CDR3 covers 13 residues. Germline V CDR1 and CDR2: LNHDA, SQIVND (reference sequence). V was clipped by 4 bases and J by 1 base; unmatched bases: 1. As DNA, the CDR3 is TGTGCCAGTAGTAGGGGACAGTCCTACGAGCAGTACTTC. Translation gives CASSRGQSYEQYF. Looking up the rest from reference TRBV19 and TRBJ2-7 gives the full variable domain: DGGITQSPKYLFRKEGQNVTLSCEQNLNHDAMYWYRQDPGQGLRLIYYSQIVNDFQKGDIAEGYSVSREKKESFPLTVTSAQKNPTAFYLCASSRGQSYEQYFGPGTRLTVT.

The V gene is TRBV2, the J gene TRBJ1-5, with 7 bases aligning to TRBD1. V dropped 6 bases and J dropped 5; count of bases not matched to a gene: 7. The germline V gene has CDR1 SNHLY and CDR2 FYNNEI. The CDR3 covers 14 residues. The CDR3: CASRGQSSHQPQHF. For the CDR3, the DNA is TGTGCCAGCAGGGGACAGAGTTCGCATCAGCCCCAGCATTTT.

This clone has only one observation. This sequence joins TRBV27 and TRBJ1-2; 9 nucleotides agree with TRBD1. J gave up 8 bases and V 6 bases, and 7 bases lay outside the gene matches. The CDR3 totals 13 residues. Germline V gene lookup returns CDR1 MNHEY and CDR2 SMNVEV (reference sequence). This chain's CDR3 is CASRNRDREGYTF. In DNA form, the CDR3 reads TGTGCCAGCAGAAACCGGGACAGGGAAGGCTACACCTTC.

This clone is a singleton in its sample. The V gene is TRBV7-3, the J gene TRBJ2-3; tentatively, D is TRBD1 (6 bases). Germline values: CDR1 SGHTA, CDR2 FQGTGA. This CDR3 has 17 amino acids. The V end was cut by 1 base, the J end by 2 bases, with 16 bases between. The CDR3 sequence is CASSLKTGHPPTDTQYF. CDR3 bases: TGTGCCAGCAGCTTAAAGACAGGACACCCACCCACAGATACGCAGTATTTT.

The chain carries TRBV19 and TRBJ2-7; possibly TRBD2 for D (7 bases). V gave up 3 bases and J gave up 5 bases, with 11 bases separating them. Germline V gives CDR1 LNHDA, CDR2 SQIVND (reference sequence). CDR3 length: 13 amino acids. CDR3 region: CASSMRGGDEQYF. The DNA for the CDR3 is TGTGCCAGTAGTATGAGGGGGGGCGACGAGCAGTACTTC.

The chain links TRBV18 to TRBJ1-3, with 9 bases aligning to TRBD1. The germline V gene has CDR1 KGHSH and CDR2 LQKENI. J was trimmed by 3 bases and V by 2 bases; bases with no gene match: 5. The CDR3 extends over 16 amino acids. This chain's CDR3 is CASSPTGGAYGNTIYF. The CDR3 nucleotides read TGTGCCAGCTCACCAACAGGGGGCGCTTATGGAAACACCATATATTTT.

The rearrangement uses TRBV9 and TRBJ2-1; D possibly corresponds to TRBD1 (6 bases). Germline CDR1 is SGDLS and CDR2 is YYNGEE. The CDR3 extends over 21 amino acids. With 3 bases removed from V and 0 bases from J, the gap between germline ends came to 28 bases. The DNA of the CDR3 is TGTGCCAGCAGCGCTGGACCAGGACCCTTCATTAGGGGGAGCTCCTACAATGAGCAGTTCTTC. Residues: CASSAGPGPFIRGSSYNEQFF.

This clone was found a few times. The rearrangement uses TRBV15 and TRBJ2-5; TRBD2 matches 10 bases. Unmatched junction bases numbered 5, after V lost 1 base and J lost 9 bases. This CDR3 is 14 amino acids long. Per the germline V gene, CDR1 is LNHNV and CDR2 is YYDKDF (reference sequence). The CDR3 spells CATSRGERGGAQYF. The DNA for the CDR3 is TGTGCCACCAGCAGAGGGGAGCGGGGGGGGGCCCAGTACTTC.

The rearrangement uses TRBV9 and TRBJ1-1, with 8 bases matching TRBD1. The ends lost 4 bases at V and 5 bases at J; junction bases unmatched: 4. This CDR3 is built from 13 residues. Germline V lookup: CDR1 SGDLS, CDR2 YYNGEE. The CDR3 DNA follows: TGTGCCAGCAGCTGGACAGGGTCGACTGAAGCTTTCTTT. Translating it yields CASSWTGSTEAFF. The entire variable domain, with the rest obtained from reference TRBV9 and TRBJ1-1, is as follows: DSGVTQTPKHLITATGQRVTLRCSPRSGDLSVYWYQQSLDQGLQFLIQYYNGEERAKGNILERFSAQQFPDLHSELNLSSLELGDSALYFCASSWTGSTEAFFGQGTRLTVV.

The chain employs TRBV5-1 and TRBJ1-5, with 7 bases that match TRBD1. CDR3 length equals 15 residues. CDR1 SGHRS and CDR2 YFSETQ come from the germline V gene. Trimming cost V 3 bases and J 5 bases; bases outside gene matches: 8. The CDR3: CASSSGDSPHQPQHF. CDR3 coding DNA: TGCGCCAGCAGCTCGGGGGACAGTCCCCATCAGCCCCAGCATTTT.

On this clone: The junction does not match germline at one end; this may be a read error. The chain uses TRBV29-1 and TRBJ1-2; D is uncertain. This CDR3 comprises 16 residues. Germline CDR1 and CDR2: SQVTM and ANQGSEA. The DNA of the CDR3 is TGCAGCGTTGAATTTAGGCAAGCGGCGGCTAATTATGGCTACACCTTC. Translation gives CSVEFRQAAANYGYTF.

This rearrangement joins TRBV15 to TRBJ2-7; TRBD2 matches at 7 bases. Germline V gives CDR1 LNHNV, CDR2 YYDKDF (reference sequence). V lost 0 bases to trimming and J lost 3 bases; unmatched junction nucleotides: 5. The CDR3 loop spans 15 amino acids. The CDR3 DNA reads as TGTGCCACCAGCAGAGATGGGGCTAGCGGCTACGAGCAGTACTTC. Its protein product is CATSRDGASGYEQYF.